These T cell receptor beta chains were read from a single sample in a study of control samples from healthy donors and cancer patients. The table came from immunoSEQ multiplex PCR; TCRdb's copy has only in-frame clones and leaves some out. The sample has roughly 140,000 clones, nearly 95% seen once. Sequencing used blood. These receptors all come from a man in his forties or fifties in good health. Both conserved end residues are part of each CDR3.

TRBJ1-6,TRBV2,CASSELLRTAGNSPLHF
TRBJ2-7,TRBV5-4,CASTRGLTYEQYF
TRBJ1-2,TRBV14,CASSQGFMAGEGYTF
TRBJ2-3,TRBV1,CTSSQVIRSGGADTQYF
TRBJ2-4,TRBV5-1,CASSLEGRTGDNIQYF
TRBJ2-1,TRBV5-1,CASRPVGLAGLKRGDNEQFF
TRBJ1-2,TRBV9,CASSSQARGNYGYTF
TRBJ2-7,TRBV7-2,CASSQGLANYEQYF
TRBJ1-6,TRBV19,CASRIENSPLHF
TRBJ2-7,TRBV10-3,CAIKGTSGSYEQYF
TRBJ2-5,TRBV30,CALEGLAGETQYF
TRBJ2-7,TRBV28,CASSQFGIYEQYF
TRBJ1-1,TRBV13,CASSLIQGSGAFF
TRBJ2-7,TRBV6-5,CASNLAGPAYEQYF
TRBJ2-7,TRBV28,CASSRHYEQYF
TRBJ1-3,TRBV3-1/TRBV3-2,CASSPGPQGSGNTIYF